This T cell receptor (beta chain) was identified during a study of cytomegalovirus exposure and HLA in healthy donors. Study-wide results and caveats: In vitro confirmation showed three CMV-associated chains to be CMV antigen specific.

PCR was performed using 60 Vbeta and 13 Jbeta primers. Repertoires were generated with immunoSEQ multiplex PCR, while TCRdb's copy carries only in-frame clones and drops some. Among under 150,000 clones listed, around 81% were seen once. This CDR3 is built from 14 residues. With 3 bases removed from V and 4 bases from J, the gap between germline ends came to 13 bases. The germline V gene has CDR1 SGDLS and CDR2 YYNGEE. As to this clone: Its target is not known.

Material: PBMCs. This TCR was recovered from a man between 18 and 29 years old in good health and CMV-seronegative. The chain employs TRBV9 and TRBJ1-2; tentative D call: TRBD1 (5 bases). Written as DNA, the CDR3 is TGTGCCAGCAGCGCCGACGCAGGGATCTATGGCTACACCTTC. Protein: CASSADAGIYGYTF. Drawing the rest from reference TRBV9 and TRBJ1-2, the complete variable domain is DSGVTQTPKHLITATGQRVTLRCSPRSGDLSVYWYQQSLDQGLQFLIQYYNGEERAKGNILERFSAQQFPDLHSELNLSSLELGDSALYFCASSADAGIYGYTFGSGTRLTVV.